This T cell receptor beta chain originates from a study of regulatory T cells in long-lasting Graves disease. General study points: The study found persistent patients shared more public clonotypes (over 2,500) than new patients (nearly 1,000). Persistent disease preferred TRBV28, TRBJ1-2 and TRBJ2-5.

This sample's time point: newly diagnosed GD, antithyroid drugs for less than 3 months. PBMCs were the source of the RNA used for TCR sequencing. The source of the patients was an endocrinology department in Xi'an, China. Tubes containing EDTA received about 9.4 milliliters of drawn peripheral blood. Both iRepertoire HTBI primers and Arm-PCR of CDR3 regions were used to build the TCR beta libraries. TCRdb re-called the multiplex PCR reads through MiXCR, storing one row per CDR3 protein. The profile covers approximately 400,000 distinct CDR3 sequences, with approximately 15% appearing a single time and over 7% taken by the ten largest. Germline V gene sequence: CDR1 MDHEN, CDR2 SYDVKM. V was pared by 5 bases and J by 5 bases, with 5 bases of the junction left unmatched. This CDR3 has 15 amino acids. A note on this clonotype: Antigen specificity is unknown.

The same data also contributed to another study, on T cells in Graves' hyperthyroidism and ophthalmopathy.

This specimen was peripheral blood mononuclear cells (PBMCs), taken at new diagnosis, from a patient treated with antithyroid drugs. The rearrangement joins TRBV28 to TRBJ2-7, with 14 bases matching TRBD2. The sequence came from a woman aged 40 to 55 with Graves disease. The CDR3 reads CASSPTSGRAHEQYF. CDR3 bases: TGTGCCAGCAGTCCGACTAGCGGGAGGGCCCACGAGCAGTACTTC.